These 20 T cell receptor beta chains were sequenced from one sample in a study of blood T cell repertoires in COVID-19. The data were produced by immunoSEQ multiplex PCR, yet TCRdb's version contains in-frame clones alone and is incomplete. The sample holds 350,000 to 400,000 clones, 70% to 90% seen once. The material sequenced was PBMCs or T cells enriched from blood (not recorded which). These receptors all stem from a woman between 18 and 29 years old who had recovered from COVID-19.

The chain recombines TRBV7-2 with TRBJ2-1; 9 bases are shared with TRBD1. This CDR3 has 19 amino acids. After removal of 5 bases from V and 0 bases from J, the junction contained 14 bases not matched to a gene. Germline CDR1 is SGHTA and CDR2 is FQGNSA. The CDR3 protein is CASSLRGTGISSSYNEQFF. DNA of the CDR3: TGTGCCAGCAGCCTTAGGGGGACAGGGATATCGAGCTCCTACAATGAGCAGTTCTTC.

This clone was picked up one time. CDR3 in DNA: TGTGCCAGCAGTTTATACCCTACGAGGCGGGGGGATACGCAGTATTTT. This sequence encodes CASSLYPTRRGDTQYF. The J gene is TRBJ2-3, the V gene TRBV28, with 7 bases lining up with TRBD2. The J segment lost 6 bases and the V segment lost 1 base, leaving 10 bases of the junction unmatched. The CDR3 runs 16 residues. The germline CDR1 and CDR2 sequences are MDHEN and SYDVKM.

This chain uses TRBV5-4 with TRBJ2-1; D possibly corresponds to TRBD2 (6 bases). Per the germline V gene, CDR1 is SGHNT and CDR2 is YYREEE (reference sequence). The CDR3 runs 15 residues. Trimming pared 6 bases from V and 6 bases from J, leaving 19 bases between. The CDR3 loop reads CASTSGTYGSNEQFF. CDR3 sequence (DNA): TGTGCCAGCACATCGGGGACTTACGGGAGCAATGAGCAGTTCTTC.

This clone has only a few counts. The rearrangement links TRBV10-1 to TRBJ2-3; 9 positions agree with TRBD1. J lost 4 bases, V lost 11 bases, and 19 bases had no gene match. The germline gives CDR1 WNHNN, CDR2 SYGVQD (reference sequence). CDR3 length equals 17 residues. This CDR3 reads CAYLPQGARNVSDTQYF. DNA for the CDR3: TGCGCCTATTTACCACAGGGGGCAAGGAACGTGTCAGATACGCAGTATTTT.

This clone showed up just a few times. The rearrangement links TRBV2 to TRBJ1-2; no definite D call. In germline, CDR1 is SNHLY, CDR2 FYNNEI. The CDR3 runs 13 residues. V dropped 5 bases and J dropped 4 bases, with 11 bases sitting between them. In nucleotides, the CDR3 is TGTGCCAGCAGTCTAGACGGCTCCTATGGCTACACCTTC. Its protein product is CASSLDGSYGYTF. Full variable domain (remainder filled in from reference TRBV2 and TRBJ1-2): EPEVTQTPSHQVTQMGQEVILRCVPISNHLYFYWYRQILGQKVEFLVSFYNNEISEKSEIFDDQFSVERPDGSNFTLKIRSTKLEDSAMYFCASSLDGSYGYTFGSGTRLTVV.

The rearrangement joins TRBV30 to TRBJ1-4; no firm D call. Per the germline V gene, CDR1 is GTSNPN and CDR2 is SVGIG (reference sequence). With 3 bases removed from V and 0 bases from J, the gap between germline ends came to 8 bases. CDR3 length equals 14 residues. Here the CDR3 DNA reads TGTGCCTGGAGCCGTACAGCAACTAATGAAAAACTGTTTTTT. This codes for CAWSRTATNEKLFF.

This clone was seen a single time. The chain links TRBV29-1 to TRBJ1-1, with D possibly matching TRBD1 (5 bases). Germline lookup yields CDR1 SQVTM and CDR2 ANQGSEA. V gave up 6 bases and J gave up 7 bases, with 9 bases separating them. The CDR3 covers 10 residues. The DNA of the CDR3 is TGCAGCGTGATTGACAGTGAAGCTTTCTTT. This codes for CSVIDSEAFF.

This chain uses TRBV10-3 with TRBJ1-2; TRBD1 matches 12 bases. V trimming: 11 bases; J trimming: 3 bases; junction bases outside the gene matches: 10. Germline V gene sequence: CDR1 ENHRY, CDR2 SYGVKD. This CDR3 region has 15 residues. CDR3 bases: TGTGCCTCTTTCGGGACAGGGGGCGCGGACTATGGCTACACCTTC. It is translated as CASFGTGGADYGYTF.

This clone was seen more than once but under ten times. The chain uses TRBV2 and TRBJ1-1; 8 bases fit TRBD1. The junction had 16 bases not matched to a gene; V was cut back by 9 bases and J by 4 bases. CDR1 SNHLY and CDR2 FYNNEI come from the germline V gene. This CDR3 has 16 amino acids. CDR3 DNA sequence: TGTGCCAGTACTGGACAGGGAGTGGTGAGGGGCACTGAAGCTTTCTTT. It codes for CASTGQGVVRGTEAFF.

This sequence joins TRBV4-1 and TRBJ1-5; D is unresolved. There are 16 residues in the CDR3. Germline-derived CDR1 and CDR2 are MGHRA and YSYEKL. V was pared by 4 bases and J by 2 bases, with 15 bases between. The DNA of the CDR3 is TGCGCCAGCAGCCGCACTGGAGGGCCTGGCAATCAGCCCCAGCATTTT. Its translation: CASSRTGGPGNQPQHF.

The chain carries TRBV28 and TRBJ2-6; no definite D call. CDR3 length: 15 residues. V was trimmed by 7 bases and J by 4 bases, leaving 14 bases between them. Germline V gene lookup returns CDR1 MDHEN and CDR2 SYDVKM. The CDR3 sequence: CASTLEVRGANVLTF. The CDR3 bases are TGTGCCAGCACCTTAGAAGTGCGAGGGGCCAACGTCCTGACTTTC.

The chain combines TRBV2 with TRBJ2-7, with a weak D call TRBD1 (6 bases). V gave up 6 bases and J gave up 2 bases, with 20 bases separating them. Germline values: CDR1 SNHLY, CDR2 FYNNEI. The CDR3 consists of 16 residues. CDR3 amino acids: CASRGIIGDRTYEQYF. Written as DNA, the CDR3 is TGTGCCAGCAGAGGAATCATAGGAGACAGGACCTACGAGCAGTACTTC. Combining the CDR3 with reference TRBV2 and TRBJ2-7 gives the whole variable domain EPEVTQTPSHQVTQMGQEVILRCVPISNHLYFYWYRQILGQKVEFLVSFYNNEISEKSEIFDDQFSVERPDGSNFTLKIRSTKLEDSAMYFCASRGIIGDRTYEQYFGPGTRLTVT.

The genes are TRBV5-1 and TRBJ2-7; 9 bases agree with TRBD1. Germline CDR1 SGHRS, CDR2 YFSETQ. CDR3 length equals 16 residues. The junction had 4 bases not matched to a gene; V was cut back by 0 bases and J by 0 bases. The CDR3 DNA sequence: TGCGCCAGCAGCTTGGCCGGGACAGGGAGCTCCTACGAGCAGTACTTC. It translates to CASSLAGTGSSYEQYF.

The gene calls are TRBV11-2 and TRBJ2-3, with unresolved D. Trimming shortened V by 0 bases and J by 1 base, and 14 bases separated the two germline ends. CDR1 is SGHAT, CDR2 FQNNGV, per germline. This CDR3 spans 17 amino acids. CDR3 nucleotides: TGTGCCAGCAGCTTAGATAAGGCTAGTGCCCGCACAGATACGCAGTATTTT. It is translated as CASSLDKASARTDTQYF.

The chain uses TRBV9 and TRBJ1-2; a possible D gene is TRBD1 (5 bases). Between the trimmed V and J ends, which lost 3 bases and 5 bases, there was a span of 11 bases. Per germline, CDR1 SGDLS and CDR2 YYNGEE. The CDR3 length is 13 residues. This CDR3 is CASSAGLLYGYTF. CDR3 coding DNA: TGTGCCAGCAGCGCGGGACTCCTATATGGCTACACCTTC.

This clone was detected once. The chain couples TRBV5-1 to TRBJ1-1, with D possibly being TRBD1 (6 bases). This CDR3 region has 14 residues. Trimming removed 4 bases at V and 4 bases at J, with 14 bases between. The germline V gene encodes CDR1 SGHRS and CDR2 YFSETQ. The CDR3 DNA reads TGCGCCAGCAGCACAAAGGGGGGGATCACTGAAGCTTTCTTT. It codes for CASSTKGGITEAFF.

In this sample, this clone turned up a few times. The chain has TRBV7-2 and TRBJ2-7; 8 nucleotides agree with TRBD2. V lost 2 bases to trimming and J lost 4 bases; unmatched junction nucleotides: 1. The CDR3 spans 13 residues. Germline CDR1 and CDR2: SGHTA and FQGNSA. The CDR3 is CASSLLAGYEQYF. The CDR3, as DNA: TGTGCCAGCAGCTTATTAGCGGGGTACGAGCAGTACTTC.

The CDR3 sequence is CASSLGLGGSRNEQFF. The CDR3 region has the DNA TGTGCCAGCAGCTTAGGCCTGGGGGGGTCGCGGAATGAGCAGTTCTTC. The V gene is TRBV13, the J gene TRBJ2-1; 7 bases map to TRBD2. J was trimmed by 7 bases and V by 0 bases; bases with no gene match: 9. The CDR3 extends over 16 amino acids. Germline V gene lookup returns CDR1 PRHDT and CDR2 FYEKMQ (reference sequence).

The chain is built from TRBV19 and TRBJ1-2; a possible D gene is TRBD1 (5 bases). The CDR3 is made up of 14 amino acids. Germline lookup yields CDR1 LNHDA and CDR2 SQIVND (reference sequence). V lost 3 bases and J lost 4, with 12 bases in between. The CDR3 DNA reads as TGTGCCAGTAGTATCGCATCAGGGTTCTATGGCTACACCTTC. Protein: CASSIASGFYGYTF. The variable domain in full, with the rest retrieved from reference TRBV19 and TRBJ1-2, is DGGITQSPKYLFRKEGQNVTLSCEQNLNHDAMYWYRQDPGQGLRLIYYSQIVNDFQKGDIAEGYSVSREKKESFPLTVTSAQKNPTAFYLCASSIASGFYGYTFGSGTRLTVV.

This sequence joins TRBV19 and TRBJ1-6; D uncertain. V shed 6 bases and J shed 3 bases, with 12 bases lying between them. Per the germline V gene, CDR1 is LNHDA and CDR2 is SQIVND (reference sequence). The CDR3 is 15 residues long. The DNA of the CDR3 is TGTGCCAGTAGCGCCGGTGGGCACTATAATTCACCCCTCCACTTT. Translating it yields CASSAGGHYNSPLHF.